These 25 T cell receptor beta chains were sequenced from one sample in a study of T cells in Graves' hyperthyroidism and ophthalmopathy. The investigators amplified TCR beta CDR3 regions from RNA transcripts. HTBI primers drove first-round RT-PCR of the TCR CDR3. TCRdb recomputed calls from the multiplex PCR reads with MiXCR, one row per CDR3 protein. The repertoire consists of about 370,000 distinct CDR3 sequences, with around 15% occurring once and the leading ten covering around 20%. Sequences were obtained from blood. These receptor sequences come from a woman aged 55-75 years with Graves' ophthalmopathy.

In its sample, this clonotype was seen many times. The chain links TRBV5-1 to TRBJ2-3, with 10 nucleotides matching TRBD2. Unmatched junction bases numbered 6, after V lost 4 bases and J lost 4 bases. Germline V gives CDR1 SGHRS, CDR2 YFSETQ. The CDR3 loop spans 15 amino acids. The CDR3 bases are TGCGCCAGCAGCAATCTAGCGGGAGACCCAGATACGCAGTATTTT. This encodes CASSNLAGDPDTQYF.

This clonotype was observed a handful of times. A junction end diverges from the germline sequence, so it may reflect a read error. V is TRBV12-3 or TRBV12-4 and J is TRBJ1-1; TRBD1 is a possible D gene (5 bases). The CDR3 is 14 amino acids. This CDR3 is CAGRPLQGRTEAFF. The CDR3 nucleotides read TGTGCCGGCAGACCCCTCCAGGGACGGACTGAAGCTTTCTTT.

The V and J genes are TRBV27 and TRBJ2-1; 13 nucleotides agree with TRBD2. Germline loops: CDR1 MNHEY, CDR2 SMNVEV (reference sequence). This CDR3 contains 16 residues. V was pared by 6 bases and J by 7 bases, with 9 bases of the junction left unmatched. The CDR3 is CASRNSGTSGMNEQFF. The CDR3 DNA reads TGTGCCAGCAGAAATTCCGGGACTAGCGGGATGAATGAGCAGTTCTTC.

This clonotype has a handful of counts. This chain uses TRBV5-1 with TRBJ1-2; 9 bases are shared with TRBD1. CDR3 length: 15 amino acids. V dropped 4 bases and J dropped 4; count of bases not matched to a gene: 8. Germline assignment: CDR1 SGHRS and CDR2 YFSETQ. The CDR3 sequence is CASSLGTGPAYGYTF. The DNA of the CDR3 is TGCGCCAGCAGCCTGGGGACAGGGCCGGCCTATGGCTACACCTTC. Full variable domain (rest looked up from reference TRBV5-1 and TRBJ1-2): KAGVTQTPRYLIKTRGQQVTLSCSPISGHRSVSWYQQTPGQGLQFLFEYFSETQRNKGNFPGRFSGRQFSNSRSEMNVSTLELGDSALYLCASSLGTGPAYGYTFGSGTRLTVV.

The CDR3 loop reads CASTEGTNEKLFF. In DNA form, the CDR3 reads TGTGCCAGTACGGAGGGAACTAATGAAAAACTGTTTTTT. This sequence joins TRBV19 and TRBJ1-4; D gene unclear. V shed 7 bases and J shed 1 base, with 7 bases lying between them. This CDR3 contains 13 residues. Germline CDR1 reads LNHDA; CDR2 reads SQIVND (reference sequence).

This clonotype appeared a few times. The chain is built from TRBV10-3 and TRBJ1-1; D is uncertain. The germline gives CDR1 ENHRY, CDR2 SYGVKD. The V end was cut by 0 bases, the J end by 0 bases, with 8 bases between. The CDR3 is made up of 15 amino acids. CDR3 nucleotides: TGTGCCATCAGTGAGTCCACGCAGCTGAACACTGAAGCTTTCTTT. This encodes CAISESTQLNTEAFF.

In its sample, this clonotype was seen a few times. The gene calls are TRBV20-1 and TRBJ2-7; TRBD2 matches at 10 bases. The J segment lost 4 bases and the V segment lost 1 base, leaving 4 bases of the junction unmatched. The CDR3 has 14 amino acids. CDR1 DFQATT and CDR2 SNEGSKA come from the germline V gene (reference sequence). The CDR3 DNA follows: TGCAGTGCTAGAGGTTCTAGCGGGAGATACGAGCAGTACTTC. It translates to CSARGSSGRYEQYF.

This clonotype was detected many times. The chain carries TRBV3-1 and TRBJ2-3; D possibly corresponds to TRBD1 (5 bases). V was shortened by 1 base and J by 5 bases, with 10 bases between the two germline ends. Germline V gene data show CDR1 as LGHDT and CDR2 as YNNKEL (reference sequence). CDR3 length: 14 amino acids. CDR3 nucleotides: TGTGCCAGCAGCCAAGGGGGCGCGGTAGATACGCAGTATTTT. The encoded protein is CASSQGGAVDTQYF.

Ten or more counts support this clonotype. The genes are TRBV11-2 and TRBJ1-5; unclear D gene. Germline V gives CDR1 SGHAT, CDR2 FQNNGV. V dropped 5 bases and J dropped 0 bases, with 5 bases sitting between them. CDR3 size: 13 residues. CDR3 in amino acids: CASSPNSNQPQHF. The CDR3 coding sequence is TGTGCCAGCAGCCCTAATAGCAATCAGCCCCAGCATTTT.

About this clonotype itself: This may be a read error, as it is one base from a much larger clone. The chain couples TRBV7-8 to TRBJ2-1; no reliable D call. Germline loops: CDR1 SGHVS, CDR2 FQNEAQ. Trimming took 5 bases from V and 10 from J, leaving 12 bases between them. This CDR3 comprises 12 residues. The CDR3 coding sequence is TGTGCCAGCAGCGACGGGTCTTACGAGCAGTTCTTC. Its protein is CASSDGSYEQFF.

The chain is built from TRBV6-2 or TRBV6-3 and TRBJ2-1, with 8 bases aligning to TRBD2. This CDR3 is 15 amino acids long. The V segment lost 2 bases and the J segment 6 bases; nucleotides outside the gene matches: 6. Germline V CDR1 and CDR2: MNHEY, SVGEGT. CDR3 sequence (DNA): TGTGCCAGCAGTTACCTCAGCGGGAGAGGCAATGAGCAGTTCTTC. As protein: CASSYLSGRGNEQFF.

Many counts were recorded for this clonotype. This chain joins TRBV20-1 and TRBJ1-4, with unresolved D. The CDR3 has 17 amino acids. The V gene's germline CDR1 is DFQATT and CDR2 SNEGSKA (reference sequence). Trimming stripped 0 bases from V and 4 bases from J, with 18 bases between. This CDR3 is CSARDPRRPGSNEKLFF. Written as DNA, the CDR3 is TGCAGTGCTAGAGACCCACGACGGCCAGGCAGTAATGAAAAACTGTTTTTT.

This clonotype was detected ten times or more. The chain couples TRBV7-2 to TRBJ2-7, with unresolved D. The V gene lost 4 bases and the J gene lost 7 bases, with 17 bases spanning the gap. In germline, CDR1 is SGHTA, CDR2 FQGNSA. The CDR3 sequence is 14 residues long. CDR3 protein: CASSSRYVDEEQYF. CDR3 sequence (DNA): TGTGCCAGCAGCTCCCGGTACGTGGATGAGGAGCAGTACTTC.

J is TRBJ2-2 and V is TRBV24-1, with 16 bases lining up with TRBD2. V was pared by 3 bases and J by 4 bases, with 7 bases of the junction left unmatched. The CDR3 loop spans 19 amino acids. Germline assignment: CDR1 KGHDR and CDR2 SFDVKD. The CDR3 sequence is CATSDAGLAGGPLTGELFF. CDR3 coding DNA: TGTGCCACCAGTGATGCGGGACTAGCGGGAGGGCCGCTCACCGGGGAGCTGTTTTTT.

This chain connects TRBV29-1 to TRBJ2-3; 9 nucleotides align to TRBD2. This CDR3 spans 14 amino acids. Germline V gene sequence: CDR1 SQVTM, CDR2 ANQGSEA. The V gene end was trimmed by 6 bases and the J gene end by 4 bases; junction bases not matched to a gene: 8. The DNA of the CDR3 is TGCAGCGTACATGTAGCGGGAGATTCAGATACGCAGTATTTT. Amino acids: CSVHVAGDSDTQYF.

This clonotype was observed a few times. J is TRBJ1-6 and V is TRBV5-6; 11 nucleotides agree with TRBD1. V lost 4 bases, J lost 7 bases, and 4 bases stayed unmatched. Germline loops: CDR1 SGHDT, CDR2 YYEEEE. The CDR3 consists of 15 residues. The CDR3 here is CASSPRDRGNSPLHF. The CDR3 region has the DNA TGTGCCAGCAGCCCTAGGGACAGGGGGAATTCACCCCTCCACTTT. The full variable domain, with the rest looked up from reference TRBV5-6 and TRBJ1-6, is DAGVTQSPTHLIKTRGQQVTLRCSPKSGHDTVSWYQQALGQGPQFIFQYYEEEERQRGNFPDRFSGHQFPNYSSELNVNALLLGDSALYLCASSPRDRGNSPLHFGNGTRLTVT.

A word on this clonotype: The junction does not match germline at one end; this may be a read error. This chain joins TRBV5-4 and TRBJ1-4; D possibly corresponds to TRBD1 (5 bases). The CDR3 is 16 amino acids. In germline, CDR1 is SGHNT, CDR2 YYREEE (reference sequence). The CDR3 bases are TGTGCCAGCAGCTTGACAGGCCCTACAACTAATGAAAAACTGCTTTTT. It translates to CASSLTGPTTNEKLLF.

The CDR3 DNA is TGTGCCAGCAGTGAACAGGGTTTTTCGGCCGGGGAGCTGTTTTTT. This encodes CASSEQGFSAGELFF. The J gene is TRBJ2-2, the V gene TRBV25-1, with a possible D match to TRBD1 (5 bases). In germline, CDR1 is MGHDK, CDR2 SYGVNS. Trimming took off 2 bases at V and 6 bases at J, with 13 bases between the two ends. The CDR3 runs 15 residues.

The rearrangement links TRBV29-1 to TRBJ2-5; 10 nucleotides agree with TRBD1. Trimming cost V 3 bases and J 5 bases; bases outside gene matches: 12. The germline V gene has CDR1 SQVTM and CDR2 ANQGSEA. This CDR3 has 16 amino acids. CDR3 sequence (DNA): TGCAGCGTTGACGCTATTCCGGGACAGGGGTGGGAGACCCAGTACTTC. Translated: CSVDAIPGQGWETQYF.

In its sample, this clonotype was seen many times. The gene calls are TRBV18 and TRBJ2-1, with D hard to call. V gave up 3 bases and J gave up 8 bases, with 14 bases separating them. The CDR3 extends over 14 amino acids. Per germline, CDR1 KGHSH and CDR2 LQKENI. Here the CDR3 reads CASSPNSVGYEQFF. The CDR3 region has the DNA TGTGCCAGCTCACCGAATTCAGTAGGGTATGAGCAGTTCTTC. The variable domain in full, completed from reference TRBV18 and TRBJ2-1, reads NAGVMQNPRHLVRRRGQEARLRCSPMKGHSHVYWYRQLPEEGLKFMVYLQKENIIDESGMPKERFSAEFPKEGPSILRIQQVVRGDSAAYFCASSPNSVGYEQFFGPGTRLTVL.

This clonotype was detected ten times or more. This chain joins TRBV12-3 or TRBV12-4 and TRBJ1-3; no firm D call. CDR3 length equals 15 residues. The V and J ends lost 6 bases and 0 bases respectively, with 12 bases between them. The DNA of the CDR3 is TGTGCCAGCAGCCAACGGGGTAGCTCTGGAAACACCATATATTTT. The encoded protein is CASSQRGSSGNTIYF.

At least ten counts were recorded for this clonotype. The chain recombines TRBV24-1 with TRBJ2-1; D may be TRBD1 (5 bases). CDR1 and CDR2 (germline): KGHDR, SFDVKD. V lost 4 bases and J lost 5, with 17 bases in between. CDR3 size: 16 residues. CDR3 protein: CATSDTFGRANNEQFF. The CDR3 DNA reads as TGTGCCACCAGTGACACCTTCGGCAGGGCGAACAATGAGCAGTTCTTC.

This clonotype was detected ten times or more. The CDR3 DNA sequence: TGCAGTGCTAGAGTAGGAGGGGCAGGTGATGAGCAGTTCTTC. Protein sequence: CSARVGGAGDEQFF. J is TRBJ2-1 and V is TRBV20-1, with a weak D call TRBD2 (6 bases). This CDR3 is 14 amino acids long. Per germline, CDR1 DFQATT and CDR2 SNEGSKA (reference sequence). Between the trimmed V and J ends, which lost 1 base and 8 bases, there was a span of 15 bases.

The CDR3 sequence: CASSQEGGSAEAFF. The DNA of the CDR3 is TGCGCCAGCAGCCAAGAGGGGGGTTCGGCTGAAGCTTTCTTT. The chain couples TRBV4-1 to TRBJ1-1; D is perhaps TRBD1 (5 bases). Trimming removed 0 bases at V and 6 bases at J, with 11 bases between. The CDR3 length is 14 residues. The germline gives CDR1 MGHRA, CDR2 YSYEKL.

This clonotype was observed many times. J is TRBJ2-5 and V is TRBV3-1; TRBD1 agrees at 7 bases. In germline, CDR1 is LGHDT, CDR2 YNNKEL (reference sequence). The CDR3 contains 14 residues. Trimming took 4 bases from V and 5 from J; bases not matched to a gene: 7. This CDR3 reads CASSPGQRRETQYF. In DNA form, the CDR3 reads TGTGCCAGCAGCCCGGGACAGCGCCGCGAGACCCAGTACTTC.